One and the same sample provided the 5 T cell receptor beta chains below, sequenced in a study of blood T cell repertoires in COVID-19. Profiling relied on immunoSEQ multiplex PCR, and the TCRdb table lists in-frame clones only, not all of them. The sample has some 320,000 clones, 90% seen once. Sequenced sample: PBMCs or T cells enriched from blood (not recorded which). The receptor source for this set is a woman between 25 and 40 years old who had been exposed to COVID-19.

The chain recombines TRBV24-1 with TRBJ2-3; D possibly corresponds to TRBD2 (7 bases). Trimming took 9 bases from V and 4 from J, leaving 22 bases between them. CDR1 and CDR2 from the germline V gene are KGHDR and SFDVKD. The CDR3 runs 16 residues. The DNA for the CDR3 is TGTGCCACCTCCGCGTTTGGGGGGGCGATGGCAGATACGCAGTATTTT. Its protein product is CATSAFGGAMADTQYF.

The CDR3 sequence is CASSLSVGAGAFF. The CDR3 region has the DNA TGTGCCAGCAGTTTATCCGTGGGTGCGGGGGCTTTCTTT. The chain has TRBV27 and TRBJ1-1; D remains ambiguous. The CDR3 extends over 13 amino acids. V dropped 0 bases and J dropped 11 bases, with 13 bases sitting between them. Germline CDR1 is MNHEY and CDR2 is SMNVEV (reference sequence).

The rearrangement links TRBV18 to TRBJ2-3; possible D gene TRBD1, 5 bases. Deletions cut 5 bases from V and 0 bases from J, with 12 bases between. The CDR3 runs 15 residues. The V gene's germline CDR1 is KGHSH and CDR2 LQKENI. CDR3 sequence (DNA): TGTGCCAGCTCAGGGCAGGGAACTAGCACAGATACGCAGTATTTT. Protein product: CASSGQGTSTDTQYF.

This clone was detected once. The V and J genes are TRBV21-1 and TRBJ2-7; no check of the table's D call, TRBD2, against the DNA was made. TRBV21-1 is a documented pseudogene. This CDR3 comprises 15 residues. The CDR3 loop reads CASSKRSGGLYEQYF. CDR3 sequence (DNA): TGTGCCAGCAGCAAAAGGAGCGGGGGGCTATACGAGCAGTACTTC.

The chain uses TRBV6-6 and TRBJ2-1, with D possibly being TRBD1 (6 bases). Germline CDR1 MNHNY, CDR2 SVGAGI (reference sequence). V was clipped by 0 bases and J by 9 bases, with 15 bases between them. The CDR3 is 15 amino acids. Here the CDR3 reads CASSYSRVVRGEQFF. CDR3 bases: TGTGCCAGCAGTTACTCGAGAGTTGTCAGGGGTGAGCAGTTCTTC.